A selection of T cell receptor beta chains follows, all from one sample in a study of OX40 agonist ivuxolimab in advanced cancers. The data were produced by immunoSEQ multiplex PCR, yet TCRdb's version contains in-frame clones alone and is incomplete. The repertoire holds some 83,000 clones, with approximately 88% as singletons. This sample comprised CD4+ or CD8+ T cells sorted from blood, obtained in a trial of the OX40 agonist ivuxolimab. These receptors were collected from an adult with an advanced solid tumor such as melanoma, head and neck, liver or kidney cancer. The CDR3 runs from the conserved cysteine through the conserved F or W. Each record gives: V gene, J gene, CDR3 protein.

V: TRBV7-6
J: TRBJ1-1
CDR3: CASSPTPGTGTEAFF

V: TRBV30
J: TRBJ1-1
CDR3: CAWNPGQRNTEAFF

V: TRBV6-1
J: TRBJ1-2
CDR3: CASSEATGLGGYTF

V: TRBV9
J: TRBJ2-5
CDR3: CASNRRQEGTQYF

V: TRBV5-6
J: TRBJ1-1
CDR3: CASSLSGPAFF

V: TRBV6-6
J: TRBJ1-2
CDR3: CASSYFSGEYGYTF

V: TRBV7-8
J: TRBJ1-1
CDR3: CASSSVGHTEAFF

V: TRBV5-5
J: TRBJ2-7
CDR3: CASSLGTGNYEQYF

V: TRBV5-4
J: TRBJ1-1
CDR3: CASSNQRGSEAFF

V: TRBV6-5
J: TRBJ1-2
CDR3: CASSYAEGNYGYTF

V: TRBV18
J: TRBJ1-1
CDR3: CASSSLYTEAFF

V: TRBV5-4
J: TRBJ2-1
CDR3: CASKQAAVQTYNEQFF

V: TRBV2
J: TRBJ1-6
CDR3: CASRIALLLRFSPLHF